The T cell receptor (beta chain) under discussion was sequenced for a study of cytomegalovirus exposure and HLA in healthy donors. Whole-study context: The 120 validation repertoires, a later analysis reported, used the same platform as the roughly 700 repertoires from the first cohort.

For this clone: Antigen unknown.

Broader study findings: The study found most TCR sequences rare, yet found some public TCRs in many donors. There were fewer than 200 TCR beta chains listed as cytomegalovirus-associated. Clusters of TCRs from the first cohort tended to co-occur in the 110 or so validation repertoires (as a later analysis found).

Germline CDR1 and CDR2: GTSNPN and SVGIG (reference sequence). V was pared by 3 bases and J by 11 bases, with 13 bases between. The CDR3 is 11 amino acids. Some clones are missing from TCRdb's copy, which holds only in-frame ones; the method was immunoSEQ multiplex PCR. The sample carries around 150,000 clones, just under 85% recorded once. The source material was PBMCs. This sequence was found in a man aged 25-45 years in good health and CMV-seropositive. This sequence joins TRBV30 and TRBJ1-1; no reliable D call. This CDR3 reads CAWSGRITAFF. In nucleotides, the CDR3 is TGTGCCTGGAGCGGGAGAATTACGGCTTTCTTT. The variable domain in full, completed from reference TRBV30 and TRBJ1-1, reads SQTIHQWPATLVQPVGSPLSLECTVEGTSNPNLYWYRQAAGRGLQLLFYSVGIGQISSEVPQNLSASRPQDRQFILSSKKLLLSDSGFYLCAWSGRITAFFGQGTRLTVV.